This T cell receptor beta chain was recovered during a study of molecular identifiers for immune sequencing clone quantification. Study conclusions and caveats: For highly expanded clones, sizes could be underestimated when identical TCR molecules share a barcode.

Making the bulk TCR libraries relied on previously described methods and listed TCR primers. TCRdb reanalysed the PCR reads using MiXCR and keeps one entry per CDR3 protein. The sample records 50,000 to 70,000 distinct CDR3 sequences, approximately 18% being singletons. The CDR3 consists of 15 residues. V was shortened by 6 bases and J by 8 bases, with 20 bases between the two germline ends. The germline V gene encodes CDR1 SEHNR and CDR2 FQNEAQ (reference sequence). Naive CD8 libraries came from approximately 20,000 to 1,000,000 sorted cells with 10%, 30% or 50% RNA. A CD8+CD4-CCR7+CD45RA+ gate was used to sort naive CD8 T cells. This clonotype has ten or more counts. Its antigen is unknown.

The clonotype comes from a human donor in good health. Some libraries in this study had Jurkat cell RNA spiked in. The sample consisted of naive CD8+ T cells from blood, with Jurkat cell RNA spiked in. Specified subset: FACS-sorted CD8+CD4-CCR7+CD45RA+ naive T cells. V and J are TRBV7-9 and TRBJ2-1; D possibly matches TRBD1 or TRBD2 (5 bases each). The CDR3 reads CASRPGTNSDYEQFF. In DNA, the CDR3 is TGTGCCAGCAGGCCCGGGACCAACTCGGATTATGAGCAGTTCTTC.